Each of the 14 T cell receptor beta chains below was sequenced from the same sample in a study of blood T cell repertoires in COVID-19 (TCRdb year 2020). Libraries were constructed by the immunoSEQ multiplex PCR assay. TCRdb obtained this table from immuneACCESS and retained in-frame rearrangements with V and J assigned. These tables miss some clones; where compared with another copy, unresolved V genes account for less than half of the shortfall, and the remainder is unexplained. The sample contains a few hundred thousand clones, 85% of them found a single time. Around 19% of the sample is in the top ten clones. The sample taken for sequencing was PBMCs or T cells enriched from blood (not recorded which). Receptors originate from a man aged 40-49 years who had recovered from COVID-19.

The chain uses TRBV10-1 and TRBJ2-1; 10 positions agree with TRBD1. The CDR3 extends over 15 amino acids. Germline V gives CDR1 WNHNN, CDR2 SYGVQD (reference sequence). The V segment lost 0 bases and the J segment 9 bases; nucleotides outside the gene matches: 5. The CDR3 is CASSESMGTGVEQFF. The CDR3, as DNA: TGCGCCAGCAGTGAGTCGATGGGGACAGGGGTTGAGCAGTTCTTC.

The rearrangement joins TRBV10-3 to TRBJ2-7; the D gene is possibly TRBD2 (7 bases). Germline V gene lookup returns CDR1 ENHRY and CDR2 SYGVKD. V gave up 6 bases and J gave up 5 bases, with 14 bases separating them. The CDR3 runs to 13 residues. CDR3 nucleotides: TGTGCCATCAGGGCAAGGGGGGGTCACGAGCAGTACTTC. This sequence encodes CAIRARGGHEQYF.

This chain uses TRBV3-1 (or the pseudogene TRBV3-2) with TRBJ2-1, with TRBD2 matching 7 bases. The length of the CDR3 is 13 residues. V lost 4 bases, J lost 6 bases, and 3 bases stayed unmatched. From germline, CDR1 is LGHDT and CDR2 YNNKEL (reference sequence). The CDR3 coding sequence is TGTGCCAGCAGCCGGGGCGGGGGCAATGAGCAGTTCTTC. Translated: CASSRGGGNEQFF.

J is TRBJ2-7 and V is TRBV5-8, with 9 bases that match TRBD2. Germline CDR1 is SGHTS and CDR2 is YDEGEE. The CDR3 is 14 residues long. The V and J ends lost 0 bases and 3 bases, in that order; junction bases with no gene match: 1. CDR3 region: CASSLGRGGYEQYF. Written as DNA, the CDR3 is TGTGCCAGCAGCTTGGGGCGGGGGGGCTACGAGCAGTACTTC.

This clone was detected only once. V and J are TRBV5-1 and TRBJ1-4; D possibly corresponds to TRBD1 (6 bases). The CDR3 extends over 15 amino acids. V dropped 4 bases and J dropped 4 bases, with 14 bases sitting between them. Looked up from germline, CDR1 is SGHRS and CDR2 is YFSETQ. CDR3 sequence reads: CASSDPRGINEKLFF. The DNA of the CDR3 is TGCGCCAGCAGCGACCCCAGGGGAATTAATGAAAAACTGTTTTTT.

This sequence joins TRBV27 and TRBJ2-7, with 7 bases fitting TRBD1. Germline loops: CDR1 MNHEY, CDR2 SMNVEV (reference sequence). V dropped 1 base and J dropped 6; count of bases not matched to a gene: 3. This CDR3 has 13 residues. CDR3 coding DNA: TGTGCCAGCAGTTTATTGACAGGGTTCGAGCAGTACTTC. Protein sequence: CASSLLTGFEQYF.

The J gene is TRBJ1-5, the V gene TRBV19, with D possibly TRBD1 on 6 matching bases. This CDR3 comprises 16 residues. Germline assignment: CDR1 LNHDA and CDR2 SQIVND (reference sequence). V lost 1 base and J lost 4, with 14 bases in between. CDR3 sequence (DNA): TGTGCCAGTAGTATAGGACAGGCAATACCGAATCAGCCCCAGCATTTT. Translated: CASSIGQAIPNQPQHF.

V usage is TRBV5-4 and J usage is TRBJ1-2; TRBD1 matches at 9 bases. The V gene end was trimmed by 0 bases and the J gene end by 8 bases; junction bases not matched to a gene: 2. The CDR3 covers 13 residues. Germline CDR1 reads SGHNT; CDR2 reads YYREEE (reference sequence). The chain's CDR3 is CASSLVGTGGYTF. DNA of the CDR3: TGTGCCAGCAGCTTGGTTGGGACAGGGGGCTACACCTTC.

The V call is TRBV3-1 (or the pseudogene TRBV3-2), the J call TRBJ2-5; 8 nucleotides line up with TRBD2. CDR1 and CDR2 from the germline V gene are LGHDT and YNNKEL (reference sequence). The V and J ends lost 4 bases and 1 base, in that order; junction bases with no gene match: 5. The CDR3 totals 15 residues. The CDR3 reads CASSPYSGTQETQYF. CDR3 DNA sequence: TGTGCCAGCAGCCCGTATAGCGGGACCCAAGAGACCCAGTACTTC.

The V gene is TRBV2, the J gene TRBJ2-7; possibly TRBD2 for D (6 bases). The CDR3 extends over 13 amino acids. The V gene's germline CDR1 is SNHLY and CDR2 FYNNEI. The V and J ends lost 6 bases and 4 bases respectively, with 13 bases between them. This chain's CDR3 is CASSYDRGYEQYF. For the CDR3, the DNA is TGTGCCAGCAGCTATGACCGGGGGTACGAGCAGTACTTC.

This clone was observed a few times. This chain joins TRBV10-2 and TRBJ2-7, with 7 bases identical to TRBD1. CDR1 is WSHSY, CDR2 SAAADI, per germline. The ends lost 6 bases at V and 3 bases at J; junction bases unmatched: 2. The CDR3 is 12 amino acids. The CDR3 is CASRGDSYEQYF. In DNA form, the CDR3 reads TGCGCCAGCAGGGGGGACAGCTACGAGCAGTACTTC.

The CDR3: CASSPQGVGETQYF. The CDR3 DNA follows: TGTGCCAGCAGCCCTCAAGGGGTCGGGGAGACCCAGTACTTC. The chain recombines TRBV7-9 with TRBJ2-5, with D possibly matching TRBD1 (5 bases). Germline assignment: CDR1 SEHNR and CDR2 FQNEAQ (reference sequence). The CDR3 runs 14 residues. Between the trimmed V and J ends, which lost 5 bases and 5 bases, there was a span of 15 bases.

The chain combines TRBV7-6 with TRBJ2-7; 13 bases match TRBD2. This CDR3 comprises 18 residues. The germline gives CDR1 SGHVS, CDR2 FNYEAQ. J was trimmed by 5 bases and V by 5 bases; bases with no gene match: 15. The CDR3 sequence: CASSPGTGLAGARDEQYF. The CDR3 region has the DNA TGTGCCAGCAGCCCGGGTACCGGACTAGCGGGAGCGAGAGACGAGCAGTACTTC.

The chain couples TRBV4-1 to TRBJ1-2, with a possible D match to TRBD1 (6 bases). CDR3 size: 14 residues. CDR1 is MGHRA and CDR2 is YSYEKL in the germline V gene. V was cut by 1 base and J by 2 bases, with 8 bases left in between. The CDR3 region is CASSQAGGNYGYTF. The CDR3 DNA sequence: TGCGCCAGCAGCCAAGCTGGGGGCAACTATGGCTACACCTTC.